This TCR beta chain was identified in a study of blood T cell repertoires in COVID-19. About the research overall: Samples taken during acute and convalescent COVID-19 were collected in the United States, Italy and Spain.

The CDR3 extends over 13 amino acids. Looked up from germline, CDR1 is SNHLY and CDR2 is FYNNEI. Germline trimming cut 7 bases from V and 7 bases from J; bases unmatched to any gene: 9. Per the authors' pipeline: Amplified reference gene primers provided the basis for estimating nucleated cell counts. Sequencing was performed with immunoSEQ multiplex PCR; in TCRdb, only in-frame clones are kept and a portion is missing. The D gene and trimming were derived from the DNA, and the V and J assignments and clone size from that table. The sample includes under 95,000 clones, about 85% of them seen just once.

Sequencing was done on a sample of peripheral blood. This chain links TRBV2 with TRBJ1-2; 7 bases match TRBD1. This TCR derives from a woman in her seventies with acute or convalescent COVID-19. The CDR3 sequence: CASTLDRESGYTF. Written as DNA, the CDR3 is TGTGCCAGCACTCTAGACAGGGAGTCTGGCTACACCTTC.